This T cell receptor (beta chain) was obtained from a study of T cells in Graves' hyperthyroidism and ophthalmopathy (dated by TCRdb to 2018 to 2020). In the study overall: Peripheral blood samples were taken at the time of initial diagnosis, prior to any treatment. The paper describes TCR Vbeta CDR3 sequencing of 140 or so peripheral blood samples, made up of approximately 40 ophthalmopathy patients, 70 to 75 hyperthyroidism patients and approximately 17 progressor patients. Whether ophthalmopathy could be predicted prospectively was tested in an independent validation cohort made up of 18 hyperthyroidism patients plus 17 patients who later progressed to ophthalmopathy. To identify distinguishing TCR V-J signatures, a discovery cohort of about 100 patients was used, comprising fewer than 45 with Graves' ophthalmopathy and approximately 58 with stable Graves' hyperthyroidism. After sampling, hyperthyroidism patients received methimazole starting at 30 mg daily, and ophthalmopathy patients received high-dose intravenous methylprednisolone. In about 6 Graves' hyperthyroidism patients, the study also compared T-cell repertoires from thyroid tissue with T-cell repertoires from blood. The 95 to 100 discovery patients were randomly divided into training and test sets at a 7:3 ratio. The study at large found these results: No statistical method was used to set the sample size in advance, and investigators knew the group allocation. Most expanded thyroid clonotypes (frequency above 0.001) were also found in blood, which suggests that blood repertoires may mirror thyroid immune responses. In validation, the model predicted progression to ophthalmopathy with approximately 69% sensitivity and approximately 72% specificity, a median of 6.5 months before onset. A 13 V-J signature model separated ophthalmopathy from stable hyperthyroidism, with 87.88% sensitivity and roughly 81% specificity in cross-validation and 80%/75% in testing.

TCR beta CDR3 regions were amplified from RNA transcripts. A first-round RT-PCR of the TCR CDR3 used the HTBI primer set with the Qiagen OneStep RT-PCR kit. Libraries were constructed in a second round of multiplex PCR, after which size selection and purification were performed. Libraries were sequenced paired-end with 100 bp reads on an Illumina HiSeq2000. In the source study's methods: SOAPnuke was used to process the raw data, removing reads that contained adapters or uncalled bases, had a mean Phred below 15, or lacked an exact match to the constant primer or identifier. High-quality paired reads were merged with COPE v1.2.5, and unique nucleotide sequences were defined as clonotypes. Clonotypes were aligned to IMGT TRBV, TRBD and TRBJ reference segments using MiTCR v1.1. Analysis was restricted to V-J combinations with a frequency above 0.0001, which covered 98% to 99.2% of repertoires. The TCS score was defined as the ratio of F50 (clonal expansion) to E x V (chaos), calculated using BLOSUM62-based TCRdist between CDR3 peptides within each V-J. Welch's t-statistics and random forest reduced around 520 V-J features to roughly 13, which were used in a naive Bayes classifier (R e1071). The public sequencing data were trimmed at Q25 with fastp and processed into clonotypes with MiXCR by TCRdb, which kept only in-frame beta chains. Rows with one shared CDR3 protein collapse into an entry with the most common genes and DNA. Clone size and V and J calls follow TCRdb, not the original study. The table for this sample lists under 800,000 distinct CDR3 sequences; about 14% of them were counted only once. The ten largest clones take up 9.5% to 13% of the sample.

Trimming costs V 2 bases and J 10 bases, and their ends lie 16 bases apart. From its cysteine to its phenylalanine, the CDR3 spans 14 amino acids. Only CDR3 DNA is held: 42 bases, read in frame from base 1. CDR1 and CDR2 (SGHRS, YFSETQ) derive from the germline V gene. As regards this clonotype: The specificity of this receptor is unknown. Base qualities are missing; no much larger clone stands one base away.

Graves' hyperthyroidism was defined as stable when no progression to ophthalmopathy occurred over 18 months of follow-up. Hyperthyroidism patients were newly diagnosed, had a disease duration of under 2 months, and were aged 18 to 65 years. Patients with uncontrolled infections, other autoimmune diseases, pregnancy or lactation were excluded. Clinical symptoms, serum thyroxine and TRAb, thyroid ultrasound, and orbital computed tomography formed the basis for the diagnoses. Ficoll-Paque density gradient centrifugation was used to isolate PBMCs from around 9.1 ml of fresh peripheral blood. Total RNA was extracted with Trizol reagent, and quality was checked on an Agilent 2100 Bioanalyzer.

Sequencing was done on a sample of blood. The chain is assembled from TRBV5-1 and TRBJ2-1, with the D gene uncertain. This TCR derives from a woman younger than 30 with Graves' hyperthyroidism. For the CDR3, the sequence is CASSFGPNSIEQFF. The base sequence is TGCGCCAGCAGCTTTGGTCCCAATTCGATAGAGCAGTTCTTC.